The clone carrying this TCR beta chain was recorded only once. Its antigen is not known. Healthy people donating bone marrow made up the donors. Losses at the gene ends were 0 bases for V and 4 bases for J; bases not matched to a gene: 5. This CDR3 has 16 amino acids. Germline V CDR1 and CDR2: SGHRS, YFSETQ. This specimen belongs to a study of cytomegalovirus exposure and HLA in healthy donors. Study results and limitations: One variant, a missense change in DCLRE1C, was linked in a later analysis to TCR beta V- and J-gene trimming. The classifier, whose performance was assessed in both the original and validation cohorts, reportedly diagnosed cytomegalovirus status with high specificity and sensitivity.

With 60 Vbeta and 13 Jbeta primers, the PCR was carried out. Sequencing used immunoSEQ multiplex PCR; TCRdb keeps in-frame clones, though not all of them. The data show fewer than 100,000 clones, with roughly 80% seen just once and about 6.6% held by the top ten. Material: PBMCs. The TCR was taken from a man aged 40-49 years in good health and CMV-seropositive. The chain couples TRBV5-1 to TRBJ2-1; TRBD1 matches at 9 bases. This CDR3 reads CASSLVTGTGYNEQFF. CDR3 nucleotides: TGCGCCAGCAGCTTGGTTACCGGGACAGGGTACAATGAGCAGTTCTTC.